The clone carrying this TCR beta chain was seen a handful of times. The antigen is not known. The sample comes from a study of post-analysis software for immune sequencing data. The TCR beta cDNA libraries contained unique molecular identifiers. MiXCR, applied by TCRdb to the PCR reads, yields one record per CDR3 protein. The sample has hundreds of thousands of distinct CDR3 sequences, 25% to 30% seen once; the top ten hold approximately 0.55%. V dropped 3 bases and J dropped 3 bases, with 12 bases sitting between them. This CDR3 region has 14 residues. The V gene's germline CDR1 is MNHEY and CDR2 SMNVEV (reference sequence). Overall study findings and caveats: Samples from one preparation batch, clustered by F measure, grouped strongly together. Elevated frequency relative to controls characterized several TRBV segments in patients, TRBV5-6, TRBV5-1 and TRBV20-1 among them.

Sequencing was performed on blood. The receptor's source is a girl aged 10-17 years with multiple sclerosis. This sequence joins TRBV27 and TRBJ2-7; D is perhaps TRBD1 (6 bases). As DNA, the CDR3 is TGTGCCAGCAGTTTCAGCAGGGGTGGCTACGAGCAGTACTTC. It is translated as CASSFSRGGYEQYF.